This T cell receptor (beta chain) was identified during a study of cytomegalovirus exposure and HLA in healthy donors (dated by TCRdb to between 2016 and 2019). For the study in its entirety: According to an earlier analysis of 450 to 650 of the donors, 150 million to 200 million T cells yielded 90 million to 140 million unique TCR beta sequences and about 300 Gb of sequence data. In addition to the first cohort of hundreds of subjects, a separate validation cohort of 120 different subjects was used. Because of strong linkage in the cohort, five DR-DQ haplotypes were treated as single units for association and clustering. To predict cytomegalovirus infection status, the study brought together high-throughput TCR immunosequencing, statistical association of individual TCRs with disease status, and machine learning. The later analysis used no new phenotypic data to find candidate immune exposures, relying instead on TCR beta sequences and their occurrence across donors. Genome-wide SNP genotypes for about three fifths of the roughly 670 donors were used in a later genetic analysis, which treated that subset as a discovery cohort. In a later analysis, previously published TCR beta repertoires from 666 donors were re-analyzed and high-resolution HLA genotyping was added so that TCR occurrence patterns could be studied. The study profiled the T cell repertoires of about 720 subjects by immunosequencing and related them to cytomegalovirus serostatus. Both class I and class II loci were covered by HLA typing, at four-digit resolution. The aim of the study was to test whether cataloging public T cell receptors could identify signatures of past pathogen exposure. Roughly 310 gigabases of sequencing data and 70 million to 100 million unique TCR sequences were included in an early release covering about 700 HLA-typed donors. The genetic ancestry cluster associated with self-reported Caucasian donors included 81% of the 398 genotyped donors. The number of donors typed differed by locus, with roughly 629-640 for A, B, C, DRB1 and DQB1, approximately 500 for DQA1, 600 to 610 for DPA1, and about 450 for DPB1. On average, 235,054 unique TCR beta nucleotide sequences were sequenced per donor among some 430 genotyped donors of the cohort, with about 17% of those sequences being non-productive. To decide whether each TCR beta V gene segment behaved as functional or pseudogenic, an earlier analysis of fewer than 750 of the donors relied on high-throughput TCR beta sequencing. All discovery cohort repertoires had been generated on a single sequencing platform. Donor age, sex, ethnicity and CMV serostatus were collected together with the repertoire data. Study-wide conclusions, independent of this receptor: A further reported finding was that TCR beta sequences accurately predicted the HLA-A and HLA-B alleles for most subjects in the first cohort. Across donors, most TCR sequences were observed very rarely, whereas some public TCRs were present in many individuals. In a later analysis, about 17,000 TCR beta sequences were associated with specific HLA alleles at a false discovery rate of 0.05. It was suggested by the authors that the approach could potentially be generalized to other disease states and immunological phenotypes. Assigning TCR associations to individual alleles was difficult when HLA alleles, especially DR and DQ, strongly co-occurred. The 87-base-pair reads could not distinguish some IMGT-functional V segments, including TRBV6-2 and TRBV6-3, so those segments were excluded. CMV serostatus was the only immune exposure information available for the cohort. Because some donors lacked HLA typing at each locus, the association tests relied only on the typed subset. In a later analysis, HLA-associated TCR beta chains were found to be more clonally expanded and to have lower generation probabilities than equally common non-associated chains. Several of the top co-occurrence clusters appeared to be linked to parvovirus B19, influenza, CMV and Epstein-Barr virus, according to a later analysis. The presence/absence analyses assumed that sequencing depth was roughly uniform across donors, and that assumption may not be true. Most CMV-associated TCR beta chains appeared to be HLA-restricted in a later analysis, and the HLA associations seemed to be driven largely by CMV exposure. The classifier was reported to diagnose cytomegalovirus status with high specificity and sensitivity in both the original cohort and the validation cohort. A later genetic analysis reported fewer N-insertions in productive TCRs among donors in an Asian-associated ancestry cluster than the roughly 650-donor mean. The sequencing pipeline was judged likely to have produced a cluster of highly shared sequence variants as a technical artifact. In a later analysis, TCR association rates were found to vary across HLA loci, with the most associated TCRs seen for DRB1 alleles and the fewest for HLA-C alleles. Correlated functional status among segregating V segments might be attributable to linkage disequilibrium, but an unknown experimental factor could not be ruled out. In an earlier analysis of some 540 of the donors, most TCR beta V segments appeared in productive rearrangements about 90% or about 30% of the time, broadly matching IMGT annotations. In a later genetic analysis, a missense DCLRE1C variant was associated with V-gene and J-gene trimming of TCR beta chains, and the association was replicated in an independent cohort. This cohort had only TCR beta chains sequenced, and the lack of alpha or paired-chain data limited which features could be detected. The study listed over 150 TCR beta chains as associated with cytomegalovirus. Because counts were too low, seventeen rarely observed V segments, including chromosome 9 orphons, were excluded from the earlier analysis of some 590 of the donors. A few of the identified cytomegalovirus-associated TCR beta chains were confirmed in vitro to be specific for cytomegalovirus antigens.

To note about this clone: Which antigen it targets is not known. Within one base of it there is no much larger clone, and no base qualities were kept.

Library creation used the immunoSEQ multiplex PCR assay. A mixture of 60 forward primers for TCR Vbeta segments and 13 reverse primers for TCR Jbeta segments was used in the multiplex PCR. The CDR3 region of rearranged TCR beta genes was amplified from genomic DNA by a multiplex PCR assay. The amplified TCR beta libraries were sequenced on the Illumina HiSeq System as 87-base-pair reads. Turning to the authors' computational methods: A later analysis tallied around 87 million unique TCR beta chains across the 700 or so repertoires, and about 12 million of those chains were shared by two or more donors. A nearest-neighbor algorithm error-corrected the raw reads and collapsed the reads into unique sequences, merging closely related sequences to remove PCR and sequencing errors. V, D and J gene segments were assigned by aligning CDR3 sequences to IMGT reference sequences. For a sequence to be retained, a match of at least six nucleotides was required to both a V gene segment and a J gene segment. Rearrangements were classified as productive when the CDR3 lacked stop codons and remained in frame with V and J, and all other rearrangements were classified as non-productive. Following IMGT convention, CDR3 was defined as the stretch from the second conserved V-encoded cysteine up to the conserved J-encoded phenylalanine. The earlier analysis of 587 of the donors excluded any sequence lacking an unambiguous match to a single V gene segment. In an earlier analysis of 587 of the donors, V segments were called functional above 56.7% productive rearrangements and were called segregating when the between-donor standard deviation exceeded 5%. A statistical classification framework was built for diagnosing cytomegalovirus status from the catalog of TCR beta chain sequences. In a later analysis, TCR nucleotide sequences were compared against IMGT/GENE-DB human TR gene sequences so that V and J genes could be assigned. Using the TCRdist pipeline, a later analysis assigned CDR3 sequences along with most-parsimonious VDJ recombination scenarios. In a later analysis, each TCR beta chain was defined by its CDR3 amino acid sequence together with its V-gene family, and reads without a unique V-gene family were excluded. A later analysis removed 550 to 650 highly shared, low-generation-probability nucleotide sequences to deal with suspected cross-contamination and a sequencing artifact. In a later analysis, a clonal expansion index was calculated for each public chain from normalized within-repertoire ranks of inferred template counts. In a later analysis, generation probabilities were computed using a VDJ recombination model fitted to out-of-frame rearrangements, and the results were checked against IGoR. In a later analysis, hypergeometric tests were used to score TCR-TCR, TCR-HLA and TCR-CMV co-occurrence, with a repertoire-size bias correction applied to TCR pairs. In a later analysis, false discovery rates were estimated by permuting HLA or CMV assignments 20 times. A later analysis grouped co-occurring TCRs with DBSCAN, adding TCRdist sequence similarity when clustering within HLA-allele-positive subsets. Repertoires with fewer than 30,000 or more than 120,000 public chains, plus five repertoires with anomalous nucleotide sharing, were excluded from co-occurrence clustering. TCRdb took over this immuneACCESS table, retaining in-frame rearrangements with V and J assigned. Such tables are incomplete; in checked studies, under half of the missing clones stem from an unresolved V gene, and the remainder is unexplained. The D gene and trimming were derived from the DNA, and the V and J assignments and clone size from that table. The sample table lists 100,000 to 150,000 clones, 81% of them with a count of one. The leading ten clones occupy roughly 4.1% of the sample.

From the germline V gene (reference sequence), CDR1 is PRHDT and CDR2 is FYEKMQ. V is pruned by 4 bases and J by 9 bases, leaving 2 bases of the junction without a gene match. Spanning cysteine to phenylalanine, the CDR3 consists of 14 amino acids. Only the CDR3 portion is preserved as DNA: 42 bases, with reading frame beginning at the first base. The cohort comprised approximately 700 healthy bone marrow donors. All cohort members were sampled while nominally healthy, although unrecorded immune exposures were likely present. The donor tested CMV seropositive, placing the donor among the roughly 270 seropositive members of the cohort. A peripheral blood sample was collected from each donor, and TCR beta sequencing was performed on peripheral blood mononuclear cells. Genomic DNA was extracted from the blood cell samples with the Qiagen DNeasy Blood Extraction Kit.

The specimen was PBMCs. This TCR was recovered from a man aged 18 to 29 in good health and CMV-seropositive. Recombination joined TRBV13 with TRBJ1-6, and 11 junctional nucleotides match TRBD1. The DNA is TGTGCCAGCAGCTCCGGGACAGGGGGTTCACCCCTCCACTTT. Its protein is CASSSGTGGSPLHF.